This record looks at one T cell receptor (beta chain) sequence and its context. The record originates from a study of T cell repertoires in aging, cancer and after chemotherapy. Study details: Donors were grouped into six age bands spanning 30 or younger through 70 or older.

Rearranged V-D-J TRB sequences were amplified with a mixed TRB-A/B primer pool. TCRdb processed the multiplex PCR reads anew with MiXCR; each CDR3 protein has one entry. The sample includes about 1,400 distinct CDR3 sequences, about 69% seen only once; the top ten take roughly 60%. Amplification of TCR beta used genomic DNA extracted from peripheral blood. Per the germline V gene, CDR1 is SQVTM and CDR2 is ANQGSEA. CDR3 size: 13 residues. V was shortened by 8 bases and J by 2 bases, with 14 bases between the two germline ends. The sample comprised blood. This TCR was sampled from a human donor with a blood cancer. V gene TRBV29-1 combines with J gene TRBJ2-3; D might be TRBD2 (6 bases). The CDR3 DNA reads as TGCAGCTTTTTGCAGCGGGCCACAGATACGCAGTATTTT. It is translated as CSFLQRATDTQYF.